This note documents a single TCR beta chain sequence. Germline CDR1 is SGHTA and CDR2 is FQGNSA. Trimming shortened V by 4 bases and J by 3 bases, and 10 bases separated the two germline ends. The CDR3 extends over 14 amino acids. These data originate in a study of blood T cell repertoires in COVID-19. The Seattle patients joined while their infection was active and were tracked longitudinally afterward. Authors' analysis steps: Reference gene primer amplification gave nucleated cell count estimates. Produced via immunoSEQ multiplex PCR; TCRdb's table is partial and in-frame only. V and J calls and clone size are given by that table; D and trimming were obtained from the DNA. The profile covers approximately 270,000 clones, with about 80% appearing a single time and 15% to 17% taken by the ten largest.

The chain couples TRBV7-2 to TRBJ1-5; D possibly corresponds to TRBD1 (5 bases). The sequence was obtained from a person aged 70 to 79 with COVID-19, enrolled during active disease. What was sequenced was peripheral blood. In DNA form, the CDR3 reads TGTGCCAGCAGCTCCCCGGGGGACAATCAGCCCCAGCATTTT. This gives the protein CASSSPGDNQPQHF.